The 29 T cell receptor beta chains presented below share a single source sample, sequenced in a study of cytomegalovirus exposure and HLA in healthy donors. PCR used 60 Vbeta primers and 13 Jbeta primers. Profiling relied on immunoSEQ multiplex PCR, and the TCRdb table lists in-frame clones only, not all of them. The table includes tens of thousands of clones, more than 60% detected once. Sequenced input: PBMCs. All receptors come from a man aged 45-65 years in good health and CMV-seropositive.

V usage is TRBV30 and J usage is TRBJ1-2; 7 bases fit TRBD1. From germline, CDR1 is GTSNPN and CDR2 SVGIG (reference sequence). With 3 bases clipped from V and 7 bases from J, the junction kept 5 bases outside the gene matches. The CDR3 runs to 12 residues. The CDR3 region has the DNA TGTGCCTGGAGCTTGACAGGGCCTGGCTACACCTTC. Protein sequence: CAWSLTGPGYTF.

This chain connects TRBV30 to TRBJ1-1, with TRBD1 matching over 10 bases. V shed 4 bases, J shed 3 bases, and the junction held 8 bases outside the gene matches. The CDR3 extends over 15 amino acids. Germline CDR1 is GTSNPN and CDR2 is SVGIG (reference sequence). CDR3 coding DNA: TGTGCCTGGACACGACAGGGGGCATGGGACACTGAAGCTTTCTTT. Protein sequence: CAWTRQGAWDTEAFF.

This clone appeared a few times. The rearrangement links TRBV28 to TRBJ2-3, with D tentatively TRBD1 (6 bases). The V gene's germline CDR1 is MDHEN and CDR2 SYDVKM. The CDR3 extends over 15 amino acids. Trimming took off 3 bases at V and 1 base at J, with 11 bases between the two ends. CDR3: CASSFRGAGTDTQYF. As DNA, the CDR3 is TGTGCCAGCAGTTTCAGGGGCGCGGGCACAGATACGCAGTATTTT.

The chain has TRBV5-6 and TRBJ1-6; TRBD1 matches at 7 bases. From germline, CDR1 is SGHDT and CDR2 YYEEEE. V gave up 4 bases and J gave up 6 bases; unmatched junction bases: 4. The CDR3 extends over 14 amino acids. The CDR3 nucleotides are TGTGCCAGCAGCGGGACAGATCTTAATTCACCCCTCCACTTT. Translated: CASSGTDLNSPLHF.

This sequence joins TRBV6-5 and TRBJ2-7, with a possible D match to TRBD2 (5 bases). V gave up 6 bases and J gave up 6 bases, with 21 bases separating them. This CDR3 region has 15 residues. Per the germline V gene, CDR1 is MNHEY and CDR2 is SVGAGI. The CDR3 DNA is TGTGCCAGCAGACCCTCGACGGGGAGAGGTAGCGAGCAGTACTTC. This codes for CASRPSTGRGSEQYF.

The chain carries TRBV28 and TRBJ2-5, with 7 nucleotides matching TRBD1. The CDR3 loop spans 14 amino acids. Germline V CDR1 and CDR2: MDHEN, SYDVKM. The junction had 5 bases not matched to a gene; V was cut back by 5 bases and J by 2 bases. The CDR3 sequence: CASSPRTGQETQYF. The CDR3 DNA reads TGTGCCAGCAGTCCCCGGACAGGTCAAGAGACCCAGTACTTC.

This clone was detected a few times. V is TRBV7-8 and J is TRBJ2-1; D unclear. Per the germline V gene, CDR1 is SGHVS and CDR2 is FQNEAQ. The CDR3 contains 9 residues. The CDR3 reads CPSRGEQFF. In nucleotides, the CDR3 is TGTCCTTCCCGCGGTGAGCAGTTCTTC.

Regarding this clone: Because the CDR3's place on the DNA is in doubt, the DNA is left out and the CDR3 is given as listed by TCRdb. The chain employs TRBV4-2 and TRBJ1-2; no check of the table's D call, TRBD1, against the DNA was made. Germline lookup yields CDR1 LGHNA and CDR2 YNFKEQ. The CDR3 numbers 13 amino acids, ends counted. CDR3 protein: CASSQVGTGSFSF.

CDR3 sequence (DNA): TGTGCCAGCAGTTCAACAGGGAGGGCGTCCTACAATGAGCAGTTCTTC. Translated: CASSSTGRASYNEQFF. The chain combines TRBV28 with TRBJ2-1; a possible D gene is TRBD2 (7 bases). Germline V gene data show CDR1 as MDHEN and CDR2 as SYDVKM. The germline V and J ends were trimmed by 4 bases and 1 base, with 14 bases remaining between them. The CDR3 length is 16 residues.

This chain uses TRBV5-1 with TRBJ2-5; D possibly corresponds to TRBD1 (5 bases). Germline assignment: CDR1 SGHRS and CDR2 YFSETQ. The CDR3 totals 14 residues. Trimming stripped 4 bases from V and 2 bases from J, with 12 bases between. The CDR3 coding sequence is TGCGCCAGCAGCCCAAACAGACAGCAAGAGACCCAGTACTTC. Translated: CASSPNRQQETQYF.

V usage is TRBV4-1 and J usage is TRBJ1-2; the match to TRBD1 covers 11 bases. This CDR3 comprises 15 residues. Germline trimming cut 7 bases from V and 8 bases from J; bases unmatched to any gene: 12. Germline lookup yields CDR1 MGHRA and CDR2 YSYEKL. This CDR3 reads CASINFPGQGGGYTF. In DNA form, the CDR3 reads TGCGCCAGCATCAACTTTCCGGGACAGGGGGGAGGCTACACCTTC.

The CDR3 nucleotides are TGTGCCAGCAGCATGGCGGGGGACTACTACGAGCAGTACTTC. Translating gives CASSMAGDYYEQYF. V usage is TRBV5-6 and J usage is TRBJ2-7; 7 nucleotides line up with TRBD2. CDR3 length: 14 residues. CDR1 is SGHDT and CDR2 is YYEEEE in the germline V gene. The junction had 7 bases not matched to a gene; V was cut back by 4 bases and J by 3 bases.

V gene TRBV27 combines with J gene TRBJ2-7, with 8 bases matching TRBD2. Germline CDR1 MNHEY, CDR2 SMNVEV (reference sequence). The CDR3 runs 14 residues. The ends lost 5 bases at V and 1 base at J; junction bases unmatched: 4. CDR3 nucleotide sequence: TGTGCCAGCAGTACCTCTAGCGGGTCCTACGAGCAGTACTTC. This translates into CASSTSSGSYEQYF.

This clone has just a few counts. This chain links TRBV28 with TRBJ2-2, with D possibly matching TRBD2 (6 bases). V was shortened by 5 bases and J by 5 bases, with 15 bases between the two germline ends. This CDR3 comprises 15 residues. The germline CDR1 and CDR2 sequences are MDHEN and SYDVKM. CDR3 sequence: CASSQTRGSTGELFF. The CDR3 DNA is TGTGCCAGCAGTCAGACTAGAGGGTCGACCGGGGAGCTGTTTTTT.

This sequence joins TRBV5-1 and TRBJ2-1; D is possibly TRBD2 (6 bases). Deletions cut 1 base from V and 6 bases from J, with 14 bases between. The CDR3 loop spans 15 amino acids. CDR1 is SGHRS, CDR2 YFSETQ, per germline. The CDR3 protein is CASSLLGAGGNEQFF. In nucleotides, the CDR3 is TGCGCCAGCAGCTTGCTCGGGGCCGGGGGCAATGAGCAGTTCTTC.

V usage is TRBV5-6 and J usage is TRBJ1-2; 7 bases map to TRBD1. Unmatched junction bases numbered 12, after V lost 0 bases and J lost 4 bases. Germline V gene lookup returns CDR1 SGHDT and CDR2 YYEEEE. The CDR3 loop spans 17 amino acids. DNA of the CDR3: TGTGCCAGCAGCTTGGCCCTATGGGGACAGCGCGCCTATGGCTACACCTTC. Protein product: CASSLALWGQRAYGYTF.

The chain carries TRBV30 and TRBJ2-1; D possibly corresponds to TRBD1 (7 bases). CDR3 length: 15 residues. V lost 4 bases and J 5 bases, leaving 18 bases between the germline ends. The germline CDR1 and CDR2 sequences are GTSNPN and SVGIG (reference sequence). CDR3 nucleotides: TGTGCCTGGACCCCGAGGAGGGGGCGGAACAATGAGCAGTTCTTC. Its protein is CAWTPRRGRNNEQFF.

The rearrangement links TRBV9 to TRBJ1-2; D may be TRBD1 (6 bases). Germline-derived CDR1 and CDR2 are SGDLS and YYNGEE. V lost 3 bases and J lost 8, with 14 bases in between. The CDR3 runs 13 residues. This CDR3 is CASSGTSGGGYTF. The CDR3 coding sequence is TGTGCCAGCAGCGGGACTTCGGGGGGCGGCTACACCTTC.

Only a few counts were recorded for this clone. This chain uses TRBV28 with TRBJ1-1; D uncertain. The CDR3 is made up of 15 amino acids. V shed 7 bases and J shed 4 bases, with 19 bases lying between them. Germline V gene sequence: CDR1 MDHEN, CDR2 SYDVKM. The CDR3 sequence is CASTPVEEFGTEAFF. The CDR3 DNA reads as TGTGCCAGCACCCCAGTGGAGGAGTTTGGCACTGAAGCTTTCTTT.

V gene TRBV7-8 combines with J gene TRBJ2-1; TRBD2 matches at 9 bases. This CDR3 region has 14 residues. CDR1 is SGHVS and CDR2 is FQNEAQ in the germline V gene. V gave up 6 bases and J gave up 7 bases; unmatched junction bases: 7. CDR3 region: CASRTIAGVNEQFF. The CDR3, as DNA: TGTGCCAGCAGGACTATAGCGGGAGTGAATGAGCAGTTCTTC.

The chain is built from TRBV30 and TRBJ1-1; tentative D call: TRBD1 (6 bases). CDR1 and CDR2 (germline): GTSNPN, SVGIG (reference sequence). Trimming shortened V by 5 bases and J by 2 bases, and 9 bases separated the two germline ends. The CDR3 loop spans 12 amino acids. CDR3 bases: TGTGCCTGGGGACAGTTTAACACTGAAGCTTTCTTT. It is translated as CAWGQFNTEAFF.

This chain links TRBV7-2 with TRBJ2-5; 10 bases match TRBD2. The CDR3 contains 19 residues. The J segment lost 5 bases and the V segment lost 3 bases, leaving 18 bases of the junction unmatched. Germline lookup yields CDR1 SGHTA and CDR2 FQGNSA. CDR3 nucleotide sequence: TGTGCCAGCAGCTTCTCATCGGCTAGCGGGAGTGGTTATAGGGAGACCCAGTACTTC. Translated: CASSFSSASGSGYRETQYF. Based on the CDR3 plus reference TRBV7-2 and TRBJ2-5, the full variable domain is GAGVSQSPSNKVTEKGKDVELRCDPISGHTALYWYRQSLGQGLEFLIYFQGNSAPDKSGLPSDRFSAERTGGSVSTLTIQRTQQEDSAVYLCASSFSSASGSGYRETQYFGPGTRLLVL.

This clone was seen a handful of times. The rearrangement links TRBV29-1 to TRBJ2-3, with 7 bases that match TRBD2. This CDR3 comprises 14 residues. Per germline, CDR1 SQVTM and CDR2 ANQGSEA. The trim removed 6 bases at V and 2 bases at J, leaving 8 bases unmatched. CDR3 region: CSVGYGGITDTQYF. The CDR3 DNA sequence: TGCAGCGTGGGGTACGGGGGGATCACAGATACGCAGTATTTT.

This chain joins TRBV6-1 and TRBJ1-6; 10 bases align to TRBD1. The length of the CDR3 is 15 residues. Germline CDR1 MNHNS, CDR2 SASEGT. Trimming at V came to 6 bases and at J to 5 bases, leaving 4 bases not matched to a gene. CDR3 loop: CASSAGTGDNSPLHF. In nucleotides, the CDR3 is TGTGCCAGCAGCGCCGGGACAGGGGATAATTCACCCCTCCACTTT.

The chain has TRBV10-1 and TRBJ2-3; D might be TRBD1 (6 bases). Germline V gene sequence: CDR1 WNHNN, CDR2 SYGVQD (reference sequence). V was shortened by 5 bases and J by 3 bases, with 12 bases between the two germline ends. The CDR3 spans 14 residues. CDR3 protein: CASSRTAPTDTQYF. DNA for the CDR3: TGCGCCAGCAGTCGGACAGCGCCTACAGATACGCAGTATTTT.

The chain couples TRBV5-4 to TRBJ2-1, with 7 bases that match TRBD1. CDR1 is SGHNT and CDR2 is YYREEE in the germline V gene (reference sequence). The CDR3 has 14 amino acids. Trimming at V came to 2 bases and at J to 7 bases, leaving 6 bases not matched to a gene. The CDR3 sequence: CASSLRQGGNEQFF. The CDR3 region has the DNA TGTGCCAGCAGCTTACGACAGGGCGGTAATGAGCAGTTCTTC.

The chain employs TRBV30 and TRBJ2-5; D possibly corresponds to TRBD2 (6 bases). From germline, CDR1 is GTSNPN and CDR2 SVGIG (reference sequence). This CDR3 comprises 13 residues. Trimming cost V 4 bases and J 7 bases, with 16 bases left between them. This CDR3 reads CAWNWGDLGTQYF. In DNA, the CDR3 is TGTGCCTGGAATTGGGGGGATCTGGGGACCCAGTACTTC.

The table lists this clone with a few counts. The chain employs TRBV5-1 and TRBJ2-2; D ambiguous. This CDR3 is 13 amino acids long. V was trimmed by 0 bases and J by 4 bases, leaving 4 bases between them. Germline V gene lookup returns CDR1 SGHRS and CDR2 YFSETQ. Here the CDR3 DNA reads TGCGCCAGCAGCTTGGTCGGCACCGGGGAGCTGTTTTTT. It yields the protein CASSLVGTGELFF.

The chain couples TRBV7-2 to TRBJ2-7, with D possibly TRBD2 on 6 matching bases. Germline CDR1 is SGHTA and CDR2 is FQGNSA. This CDR3 region has 15 residues. V was clipped by 1 base and J by 2 bases, with 12 bases between them. For the CDR3, the DNA is TGTGCCAGCAGCTTAGTTTCGGCGGGAACCTACGAGCAGTACTTC. It yields the protein CASSLVSAGTYEQYF.